The 32 T cell receptor beta chains presented below share a single source sample, sequenced in a study of cytomegalovirus exposure and HLA in healthy donors. The PCR ran on 60 Vbeta and 13 Jbeta primers. Sequencing was performed with immunoSEQ multiplex PCR; in TCRdb, only in-frame clones are kept and a portion is missing. The sample yields around 99,000 clones, roughly 80% seen once. Sequencing was performed on PBMCs. The receptors originated from a man aged 45-65 years in good health and CMV-seropositive.

V usage is TRBV6-5 and J usage is TRBJ1-1, with 7 bases identical to TRBD1. CDR1 MNHEY and CDR2 SVGAGI come from the germline V gene. Trimming removed 0 bases from V and 1 base from J; junction bases left unmatched: 5. The CDR3 loop spans 16 amino acids. The CDR3 reads CASSYSSRTGNTEAFF. CDR3 nucleotide sequence: TGTGCCAGCAGTTACTCGAGCCGGACAGGGAACACTGAAGCTTTCTTT.

Concerning this clone: The sample carries other DNA sequences with the same CDR3. The chain couples TRBV5-8 to TRBJ2-7; D is possibly TRBD1 (5 bases). In germline, CDR1 is SGHTS, CDR2 YDEGEE. Trimming removed 4 bases from V and 6 bases from J, with 20 bases in between. The CDR3 spans 15 residues. CDR3 loop: CASSLAQGPTFEQYF. CDR3 nucleotides: TGTGCCAGCAGCCTGGCCCAGGGTCCCACCTTCGAGCAGTACTTC.

The V gene is TRBV5-1, the J gene TRBJ2-7; 9 nucleotides match TRBD1. The germline V gene has CDR1 SGHRS and CDR2 YFSETQ. The CDR3 has 16 amino acids. V was clipped by 3 bases and J by 0 bases; unmatched bases: 7. CDR3 loop: CASSSIAGQGSYEQYF. The CDR3 DNA reads TGCGCCAGCAGCTCAATCGCGGGACAGGGCTCCTACGAGCAGTACTTC. Supplemented by reference TRBV5-1 and TRBJ2-7, the full variable domain reads KAGVTQTPRYLIKTRGQQVTLSCSPISGHRSVSWYQQTPGQGLQFLFEYFSETQRNKGNFPGRFSGRQFSNSRSEMNVSTLELGDSALYLCASSSIAGQGSYEQYFGPGTRLTVT.

The chain links TRBV5-1 to TRBJ1-1; D is uncertain. The CDR3 is made up of 15 amino acids. Deletions cut 1 base from V and 3 bases from J, with 13 bases between. Germline values: CDR1 SGHRS, CDR2 YFSETQ. This CDR3 is CASSLTSRWDTEAFF. The CDR3 region has the DNA TGCGCCAGCAGCTTGACCTCTAGGTGGGACACTGAAGCTTTCTTT.

The rearrangement uses TRBV5-6 and TRBJ2-2; D gene unclear. Trimming cost V 1 base and J 4 bases, with 8 bases left between them. CDR1 is SGHDT, CDR2 YYEEEE, per germline. The CDR3 sequence is 14 residues long. CDR3 sequence: CASSLPPSTGELFF. The DNA of the CDR3 is TGTGCCAGCAGCTTGCCCCCCTCCACCGGGGAGCTGTTTTTT.

This clone showed up just once. V gene TRBV7-8 combines with J gene TRBJ2-3, with a tentative D call TRBD1 (6 bases). Trimming stripped 4 bases from V and 3 bases from J, with 17 bases between. The CDR3 has 16 residues. The germline CDR1 and CDR2 sequences are SGHVS and FQNEAQ. The CDR3 loop reads CASSYSRDRPTDTQYF. The CDR3 nucleotides are TGTGCCAGCAGCTACAGTCGAGACAGGCCTACAGATACGCAGTATTTT.

For this clone: Other DNA sequences in the sample encode the same CDR3. V and J are TRBV20-1 and TRBJ1-2; D is uncertain. Germline CDR1 reads DFQATT; CDR2 reads SNEGSKA (reference sequence). With 6 bases removed from V and 4 bases from J, the gap between germline ends came to 6 bases. The CDR3 length is 10 residues. This chain's CDR3 is CSASSYGYTF. The CDR3, as DNA: TGCAGTGCCTCCAGCTATGGCTACACCTTC.

The chain is built from TRBV29-1 and TRBJ2-3; 9 nucleotides agree with TRBD2. CDR1 is SQVTM and CDR2 is ANQGSEA in the germline V gene. The CDR3 sequence is 13 residues long. V dropped 4 bases and J dropped 6; count of bases not matched to a gene: 5. The CDR3 loop is CSVVRGGDDTQYF. The CDR3 DNA sequence: TGCAGCGTTGTGCGGGGGGGGGATGATACGCAGTATTTT.

The CDR3 reads CASSLGTRAAYEQYF. DNA for the CDR3: TGTGCCAGCAGCTTGGGTACCAGGGCGGCCTACGAGCAGTACTTC. This rearrangement joins TRBV5-6 to TRBJ2-7; possibly TRBD1 for D (5 bases). Trimming shortened V by 0 bases and J by 2 bases, and 12 bases separated the two germline ends. This CDR3 spans 15 amino acids. Germline V CDR1 and CDR2: SGHDT, YYEEEE.

This chain uses TRBV7-2 with TRBJ1-1; the match to TRBD1 covers 7 bases. Looked up from germline, CDR1 is SGHTA and CDR2 is FQGNSA. Trimming took 0 bases from V and 7 from J; bases not matched to a gene: 2. The CDR3 loop spans 13 amino acids. DNA of the CDR3: TGTGCCAGCAGCTTAGCGGGACAGCGTGAAGCTTTCTTT. It specifies CASSLAGQREAFF. Filled out from reference TRBV7-2 and TRBJ1-1, the complete variable domain reads GAGVSQSPSNKVTEKGKDVELRCDPISGHTALYWYRQSLGQGLEFLIYFQGNSAPDKSGLPSDRFSAERTGGSVSTLTIQRTQQEDSAVYLCASSLAGQREAFFGQGTRLTVV.

The J gene is TRBJ2-1, the V gene TRBV12-5; perhaps TRBD2 as D (5 bases). There are 16 residues in the CDR3. Looked up from germline, CDR1 is LGHNT and CDR2 is FRNRAP. V was clipped by 0 bases and J by 2 bases, with 11 bases between them. The CDR3 region is CASGLVLGSPYNEQFF. CDR3 bases: TGTGCTAGTGGTTTGGTACTTGGGAGCCCCTACAATGAGCAGTTCTTC.

CDR3 coding DNA: TGTGCCAGCAGCTCCACAGGGTTCGGTGAAGCTTTCTTT. Translation: CASSSTGFGEAFF. The rearrangement links TRBV7-9 to TRBJ1-1, with D possibly matching TRBD1 (6 bases). V lost 4 bases and J lost 7, with 13 bases in between. This CDR3 has 13 amino acids. Germline V gene lookup returns CDR1 SEHNR and CDR2 FQNEAQ (reference sequence).

The rearrangement links TRBV6-5 to TRBJ1-1; 9 nucleotides align to TRBD1. Per the germline V gene, CDR1 is MNHEY and CDR2 is SVGAGI. This CDR3 comprises 15 residues. Unmatched junction bases numbered 5, after V lost 6 bases and J lost 0 bases. CDR3 sequence (DNA): TGTGCCAGCAGACCGACAGGGGGTTTGAACACTGAAGCTTTCTTT. Its translation is CASRPTGGLNTEAFF.

V gene TRBV7-2 combines with J gene TRBJ1-2; perhaps TRBD1 as D (5 bases). The CDR3 covers 12 residues. The germline V gene encodes CDR1 SGHTA and CDR2 FQGNSA. Trimming left V 3 bases short and J 7 bases short, with 9 bases between. Here the CDR3 reads CASSFRGSGYTF. DNA of the CDR3: TGTGCCAGCAGCTTTAGGGGATCTGGCTACACCTTC. Looking up the rest from reference TRBV7-2 and TRBJ1-2 gives the full variable domain: GAGVSQSPSNKVTEKGKDVELRCDPISGHTALYWYRQSLGQGLEFLIYFQGNSAPDKSGLPSDRFSAERTGGSVSTLTIQRTQQEDSAVYLCASSFRGSGYTFGSGTRLTVV.

This sequence joins TRBV11-3 and TRBJ2-3, with D tentatively TRBD1 (6 bases). V shed 9 bases and J shed 2 bases, with 12 bases lying between them. Germline assignment: CDR1 SGHNT and CDR2 YENEEA. CDR3 length: 13 amino acids. The CDR3 DNA sequence: TGTGCCAGTTCGGACAGACTCACAGATACGCAGTATTTT. Its translation: CASSDRLTDTQYF.

The V call is TRBV25-1, the J call TRBJ1-6, with D possibly being TRBD1 (6 bases). The CDR3 is made up of 14 amino acids. Germline CDR1 MGHDK, CDR2 SYGVNS. The V end lost 3 bases, the J end lost 10 bases, and 13 bases lay between the germline ends. Here the CDR3 DNA reads TGTGCCAGCAGTGATTACAGGGTTGGGTCACCCCTCCACTTT. It codes for CASSDYRVGSPLHF.

This chain joins TRBV7-9 and TRBJ1-1; D is unresolved. This CDR3 comprises 14 residues. V was shortened by 4 bases and J by 2 bases, with 11 bases between the two germline ends. Germline assignment: CDR1 SEHNR and CDR2 FQNEAQ (reference sequence). The DNA for the CDR3 is TGTGCCAGCAGCTCCATGGGTAGCAACACTGAAGCTTTCTTT. It specifies CASSSMGSNTEAFF.

V usage is TRBV10-3 and J usage is TRBJ1-1; 8 nucleotides match TRBD1. This CDR3 has 15 residues. V lost 0 bases and J lost 1; bases outside the gene matches: 1. Germline V CDR1 and CDR2: ENHRY, SYGVKD. Here the CDR3 DNA reads TGTGCCATCAGTGAGTCCGGGACAGGGAACACTGAAGCTTTCTTT. Translated: CAISESGTGNTEAFF.

The chain joins TRBV10-3 to TRBJ2-2, with D perhaps TRBD2 (6 bases). The germline V and J ends were trimmed by 8 bases and 0 bases, with 13 bases remaining between them. The length of the CDR3 is 15 residues. Per germline, CDR1 ENHRY and CDR2 SYGVKD. CDR3 nucleotides: TGTGCCATCGGAGGGGAACAGACGAACACCGGGGAGCTGTTTTTT. This encodes CAIGGEQTNTGELFF.

The V gene is TRBV6-1, the J gene TRBJ1-5; tentative D call: TRBD1 (5 bases). This CDR3 spans 15 amino acids. Germline loops: CDR1 MNHNS, CDR2 SASEGT. V lost 7 bases to trimming and J lost 4 bases, with 17 bases between them. CDR3 in amino acids: CASILLGRSNQPQHF. The CDR3 DNA sequence: TGTGCCAGCATCCTCTTGGGGCGTAGTAATCAGCCCCAGCATTTT.

This rearrangement joins TRBV6-5 to TRBJ1-4; 7 nucleotides agree with TRBD1. Trimming removed 2 bases from V and 5 bases from J; junction bases left unmatched: 2. Germline V gives CDR1 MNHEY, CDR2 SVGAGI. This CDR3 contains 14 residues. The CDR3 protein is CASSYGQENEKLFF. DNA of the CDR3: TGTGCCAGCAGTTACGGACAGGAAAATGAAAAACTGTTTTTT.

Concerning this clone itself: The same CDR3 also results from other DNA sequences found in this sample. The chain carries TRBV5-1 and TRBJ2-7, with a weak D call TRBD2 (6 bases). Trimming removed 4 bases from V and 1 base from J, with 12 bases in between. Germline loops: CDR1 SGHRS, CDR2 YFSETQ. This CDR3 contains 14 residues. The CDR3 loop reads CASSPDGGSYEQYF. CDR3 bases: TGCGCCAGCAGCCCGGACGGGGGATCCTACGAGCAGTACTTC.

The J gene is TRBJ2-5, the V gene TRBV4-2; TRBD2 matches 8 bases. J gave up 5 bases and V 1 base, and 6 bases lay outside the gene matches. This CDR3 is built from 15 residues. Germline V CDR1 and CDR2: LGHNA, YNFKEQ. The CDR3, as DNA: TGTGCCAGCAGCCAAGCGGGGGGGTTCCGGGAGACCCAGTACTTC. As protein: CASSQAGGFRETQYF.

Comment on this clone: The germline gene is not matched at one end of the junction; a read error may be the cause. The chain combines TRBV13 with TRBJ1-6; D might be TRBD1 (5 bases). The germline CDR1 and CDR2 sequences are PRHDT and FYEKMQ (reference sequence). The length of the CDR3 is 16 residues. CDR3 region: CASSSERGRFGVPLYF. CDR3 sequence (DNA): TGTGCCAGCAGCTCAGAAAGGGGCAGGTTCGGTGTACCCCTCTACTTT.

The chain employs TRBV9 and TRBJ2-7; perhaps TRBD2 as D (6 bases). Trimming stripped 4 bases from V and 0 bases from J, with 8 bases between. From germline, CDR1 is SGDLS and CDR2 YYNGEE. The CDR3 extends over 13 amino acids. CDR3 DNA sequence: TGTGCCAGCAGCCCGACTAGCTCCTACGAGCAGTACTTC. This translates into CASSPTSSYEQYF.

This clone occurred a few times. The chain has TRBV5-1 and TRBJ2-5; D gene unclear. The CDR3 sequence is 13 residues long. Germline CDR1 and CDR2: SGHRS and YFSETQ. V was trimmed by 0 bases and J by 5 bases, leaving 8 bases between them. Here the CDR3 DNA reads TGCGCCAGCAGCTTGGGCTGGGCGGAGACCCAGTACTTC. As protein: CASSLGWAETQYF.

The chain has TRBV27 and TRBJ1-2, with 7 bases fitting TRBD1. The CDR3 consists of 13 residues. Germline V gene data show CDR1 as MNHEY and CDR2 as SMNVEV (reference sequence). V shed 6 bases, J shed 0 bases, and the junction held 1 base outside the gene matches. CDR3 loop: CASRQGANYGYTF. The DNA of the CDR3 is TGTGCCAGCAGGCAGGGGGCTAACTATGGCTACACCTTC.

The CDR3 DNA is TGTGCCAGCTCTGCTACAGGCACCGGGGAGCTGTTTTTT. Its protein is CASSATGTGELFF. The rearrangement links TRBV7-2 to TRBJ2-2; tentatively, D is TRBD1 (5 bases). Trimming took off 8 bases at V and 4 bases at J, with 11 bases between the two ends. This CDR3 has 13 amino acids. CDR1 and CDR2 from the germline V gene are SGHTA and FQGNSA.

This clone was detected only once. The gene calls are TRBV2 and TRBJ1-5; no clear D gene. The germline V gene encodes CDR1 SNHLY and CDR2 FYNNEI. Trimming took off 3 bases at V and 6 bases at J, with 9 bases between the two ends. The CDR3 covers 13 residues. Here the CDR3 DNA reads TGTGCCAGCAGTGATTTTGGTAGTCAGCCCCAGCATTTT. Protein sequence: CASSDFGSQPQHF.

This chain links TRBV11-1 with TRBJ2-2; D might be TRBD1 (6 bases). The CDR3 totals 14 residues. Trimming shortened V by 2 bases and J by 3 bases, and 7 bases separated the two germline ends. Germline CDR1 and CDR2: SGHAT and FQDESV (reference sequence). The CDR3 nucleotides read TGTGCCAGCAGCTTAACAGGGTACACCGGGGAGCTGTTTTTT. This sequence encodes CASSLTGYTGELFF.

The chain has TRBV20-1 and TRBJ1-2; no clear D. The CDR3 covers 10 residues. V was clipped by 6 bases and J by 7 bases, with 9 bases between them. CDR1 and CDR2 (germline): DFQATT, SNEGSKA (reference sequence). As DNA, the CDR3 is TGCAGTGCCAGTCCTCCTGGCTACACCTTC. This gives the protein CSASPPGYTF.

This clone was recorded a few times. V and J are TRBV7-8 and TRBJ1-2, with TRBD1 matching 8 bases. The CDR3 is 14 residues long. Per germline, CDR1 SGHVS and CDR2 FQNEAQ. V lost 4 bases and J lost 8; bases outside the gene matches: 9. The CDR3 DNA sequence: TGTGCCAGCAGCTCCCCGACAGGGGTTGACGGCTACACCTTC. This gives the protein CASSSPTGVDGYTF.